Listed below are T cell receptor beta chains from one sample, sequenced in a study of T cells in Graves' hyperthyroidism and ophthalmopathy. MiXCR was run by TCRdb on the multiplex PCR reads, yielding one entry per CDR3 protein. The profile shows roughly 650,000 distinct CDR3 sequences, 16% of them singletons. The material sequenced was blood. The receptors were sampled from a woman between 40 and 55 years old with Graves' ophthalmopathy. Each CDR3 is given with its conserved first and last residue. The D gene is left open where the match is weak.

cdr3_aa: CASSSPGQGATGELFF; d_call: TRBD1; j_call: TRBJ2-2; v_call: TRBV6-1
cdr3_aa: CASRSDRGDTNTGELFF; d_call: TRBD1; j_call: TRBJ2-2; v_call: TRBV12-3/TRBV12-4
cdr3_aa: CASSQWTSGAEEQYF; d_call: TRBD2; j_call: TRBJ2-7; v_call: TRBV3-1
cdr3_aa: CASHPGQGAYNEQFF; d_call: TRBD1; j_call: TRBJ2-1; v_call: TRBV6-1
cdr3_aa: CSVLNRGSTDTQYF; d_call: TRBD1; j_call: TRBJ2-3; v_call: TRBV29-1
cdr3_aa: CSARLGTGTYEQYF; d_call: TRBD1; j_call: TRBJ2-7; v_call: TRBV20-1
cdr3_aa: CASSQRIGTDTDTQYF; d_call: TRBD1; j_call: TRBJ2-3; v_call: TRBV11-2
cdr3_aa: CASSERTGILGMNTEAFF; d_call: TRBD1; j_call: TRBJ1-1; v_call: TRBV6-1
cdr3_aa: CASSFDRAVSPLHF; d_call: TRBD1; j_call: TRBJ1-6; v_call: TRBV11-1
cdr3_aa: CAWSVLRWNKRGVNIQYF; d_call: -; j_call: TRBJ2-4; v_call: TRBV30
cdr3_aa: CASSLGGIQETQYF; d_call: -; j_call: TRBJ2-5; v_call: TRBV28
cdr3_aa: CASSDGYRVAFF; d_call: -; j_call: TRBJ1-1; v_call: TRBV2
cdr3_aa: CASSPTRVLRGADTQYF; d_call: -; j_call: TRBJ2-3; v_call: TRBV7-6
cdr3_aa: CASSVVAGTDTQYF; d_call: -; j_call: TRBJ2-3; v_call: TRBV5-6
cdr3_aa: CASSLSPGQLGKLFF; d_call: -; j_call: TRBJ1-4; v_call: TRBV5-1
cdr3_aa: CASSGGLAEPLRYNEQFF; d_call: TRBD2; j_call: TRBJ2-1; v_call: TRBV7-9
cdr3_aa: CASILAGAGITDTQYF; d_call: TRBD2; j_call: TRBJ2-3; v_call: TRBV12-3/TRBV12-4
cdr3_aa: CSARDPRTNEKLFF; d_call: -; j_call: TRBJ1-4; v_call: TRBV20-1
cdr3_aa: CASSLWGGTQETQYF; d_call: TRBD2; j_call: TRBJ2-5; v_call: TRBV27
cdr3_aa: CASSLGRGGNEQFF; d_call: TRBD2; j_call: TRBJ2-1; v_call: TRBV5-1
cdr3_aa: CASSFGGTGEKLFF; d_call: -; j_call: TRBJ1-4; v_call: TRBV12-3/TRBV12-4
cdr3_aa: CASSLGGQGEVEKLFF; d_call: TRBD1; j_call: TRBJ1-4; v_call: TRBV5-1
cdr3_aa: CASSQGGALREKLFF; d_call: -; j_call: TRBJ1-4; v_call: TRBV3-1
cdr3_aa: CASSQRTSGGYNEQFF; d_call: TRBD2; j_call: TRBJ2-1; v_call: TRBV4-2
cdr3_aa: CASSHPGTLSYEQYF; d_call: -; j_call: TRBJ2-7; v_call: TRBV14
cdr3_aa: CASSSQYEQYF; d_call: -; j_call: TRBJ2-7; v_call: TRBV28
cdr3_aa: CASSLTAGQGWNEQFF; d_call: TRBD1; j_call: TRBJ2-1; v_call: TRBV5-1
cdr3_aa: CASSLEYATDFFYEQYF; d_call: -; j_call: TRBJ2-7; v_call: TRBV11-2
cdr3_aa: CASSNRDEAFF; d_call: -; j_call: TRBJ1-1; v_call: TRBV7-8
cdr3_aa: CAWSSPILAFF; d_call: -; j_call: TRBJ1-1; v_call: TRBV30
cdr3_aa: CASSLDGGNQPQHF; d_call: -; j_call: TRBJ1-5; v_call: TRBV5-1
cdr3_aa: CASSPQGLYEQYF; d_call: -; j_call: TRBJ2-7; v_call: TRBV11-2
cdr3_aa: CSARLRDPGQIYQPQHF; d_call: TRBD1; j_call: TRBJ1-5; v_call: TRBV20-1
cdr3_aa: CASSPKGEKGGAFLEQFF; d_call: -; j_call: TRBJ2-1; v_call: TRBV7-9
cdr3_aa: CASRRQGRWNTIYF; d_call: TRBD1; j_call: TRBJ1-3; v_call: TRBV6-1
cdr3_aa: CASSLRGALTGELFF; d_call: -; j_call: TRBJ2-2; v_call: TRBV3-1
cdr3_aa: CASSLLTSGTSDTQYF; d_call: TRBD2; j_call: TRBJ2-3; v_call: TRBV4-2
cdr3_aa: CASSPLQGATGELFF; d_call: TRBD1; j_call: TRBJ2-2; v_call: TRBV7-3
cdr3_aa: CSASSAGDAEAFF; d_call: -; j_call: TRBJ1-1; v_call: TRBV20-1
cdr3_aa: CASRHTGQADYEQYF; d_call: TRBD1; j_call: TRBJ2-7; v_call: TRBV4-1
cdr3_aa: CAWRKAGGPYNEQFF; d_call: TRBD2; j_call: TRBJ2-1; v_call: TRBV30
cdr3_aa: CASSGGTVSYEQYF; d_call: -; j_call: TRBJ2-7; v_call: TRBV28
cdr3_aa: CASSLRRTADTQYF; d_call: -; j_call: TRBJ2-3; v_call: TRBV7-9
cdr3_aa: CASIIGEGETQYF; d_call: -; j_call: TRBJ2-5; v_call: TRBV28
cdr3_aa: CASRGTSGSEQYF; d_call: TRBD2; j_call: TRBJ2-7; v_call: TRBV6-1
cdr3_aa: CASSLRQGETQYF; d_call: -; j_call: TRBJ2-5; v_call: TRBV5-6
cdr3_aa: CSARAIAGRGETQYF; d_call: TRBD2; j_call: TRBJ2-5; v_call: TRBV20-1
cdr3_aa: CSARHGQGALGGTEAFF; d_call: TRBD1; j_call: TRBJ1-1; v_call: TRBV20-1
cdr3_aa: CAISGGAGQPQHF; d_call: -; j_call: TRBJ1-5; v_call: TRBV10-3
cdr3_aa: CASTLAGDLTDTQYF; d_call: TRBD2; j_call: TRBJ2-3; v_call: TRBV12-3/TRBV12-4
cdr3_aa: CSARGGRGLSTDTQYF; d_call: TRBD2; j_call: TRBJ2-3; v_call: TRBV20-1
cdr3_aa: CATSRDKYQQDTEAFF; d_call: -; j_call: TRBJ1-1; v_call: TRBV15
cdr3_aa: CSASGEKETQYF; d_call: -; j_call: TRBJ2-5; v_call: TRBV20-1